A selection of T cell receptor beta chains follows, all from one sample in a study of shared clonotypes between healthy human individuals. Measured with immunoSEQ multiplex PCR; TCRdb has only the in-frame clones, and not every one. The data show about 670,000 clones, less than 80% seen once. The sequencing sample was made of memory CD4+ T cells sorted from blood. Receptors originate from a woman aged 25-40 years in good health. Both conserved end residues are part of each CDR3. The order of the fields is D gene, clone size, V gene, J gene, CDR3 protein, CDR3 DNA. The D gene is left open where the match is weak. Rows may omit the clone size; those that give it use once, few, many or a size class.

D gene: TRBD1
clone size: NA
V gene: TRBV11-2
J gene: TRBJ2-7
CDR3 protein: CASSLEAGGPYEQYF
CDR3 DNA: TGTGCCAGCAGCTTAGAAGCAGGGGGCCCCTACGAGCAGTACTTC

D gene: NA
clone size: NA
V gene: TRBV18
J gene: TRBJ2-1
CDR3 protein: CASSLPSLDEQFF
CDR3 DNA: TGTGCCAGCTCACTCCCCAGCTTGGATGAGCAGTTCTTC

D gene: NA
clone size: NA
V gene: TRBV21-1
J gene: TRBJ2-3
CDR3 protein: CASSKGAGATDTQYF
CDR3 DNA: TGTGCCAGCAGCAAAGGGGCAGGAGCGACAGATACGCAGTATTTT

D gene: NA
clone size: NA
V gene: TRBV6-5
J gene: TRBJ2-1
CDR3 protein: CASSYSTRTYNEQFF
CDR3 DNA: TGTGCCAGCAGTTACTCGACTAGAACCTACAATGAGCAGTTCTTC

D gene: NA
clone size: NA
V gene: TRBV6-1
J gene: TRBJ1-2
CDR3 protein: CASSLVRQSHGYTF
CDR3 DNA: TGTGCCAGCAGTTTAGTACGACAGTCTCATGGCTACACCTTC

D gene: TRBD2
clone size: few
V gene: TRBV18
J gene: TRBJ2-2
CDR3 protein: CASSSGLAYTGELFF
CDR3 DNA: TGTGCCAGCTCATCGGGACTAGCGTACACCGGGGAGCTGTTTTTT

D gene: TRBD1
clone size: NA
V gene: TRBV18
J gene: TRBJ1-2
CDR3 protein: CASSPQDRVANYGYTF
CDR3 DNA: TGTGCCAGCTCACCGCAAGACAGGGTCGCTAACTATGGCTACACCTTC

D gene: NA
clone size: NA
V gene: TRBV4-1
J gene: TRBJ1-4
CDR3 protein: CASSSWQEEKLFF
CDR3 DNA: TGCGCCAGCAGTTCCTGGCAGGAGGAAAAACTGTTTTTT

D gene: NA
clone size: many
V gene: TRBV18
J gene: TRBJ2-6
CDR3 protein: CASSQTEPGANVLTF
CDR3 DNA: TGTGCCAGCTCACAAACGGAGCCTGGGGCCAACGTCCTGACTTTC

D gene: NA
clone size: NA
V gene: TRBV28
J gene: TRBJ1-5
CDR3 protein: CASRSGGNQPQHF
CDR3 DNA: TGTGCCAGCAGGTCCGGGGGCAATCAGCCCCAGCATTTT

D gene: NA
clone size: NA
V gene: TRBV11-1
J gene: TRBJ2-3
CDR3 protein: CASSQTSRIITDTQYF
CDR3 DNA: TGTGCCAGCAGCCAGACTAGTAGAATTATCACAGATACGCAGTATTTT

D gene: TRBD2
clone size: NA
V gene: TRBV18
J gene: TRBJ2-5
CDR3 protein: CASSPPGLAGEGETQYF
CDR3 DNA: TGTGCCAGCTCACCACCGGGACTAGCGGGAGAGGGGGAGACCCAGTACTTC

D gene: NA
clone size: NA
V gene: TRBV28
J gene: TRBJ2-7
CDR3 protein: CASRRKGDSYEQYF
CDR3 DNA: TGTGCCAGCAGAAGAAAAGGAGACTCCTACGAGCAGTACTTC

D gene: TRBD2
clone size: NA
V gene: TRBV4-2
J gene: TRBJ2-7
CDR3 protein: CASSLLGGTSGSGEQYF
CDR3 DNA: TGTGCCAGCAGCCTCCTAGGGGGGACTAGCGGGAGCGGGGAGCAGTACTTC

D gene: NA
clone size: NA
V gene: TRBV18
J gene: TRBJ2-2
CDR3 protein: CASSPNWLSGELFF
CDR3 DNA: TGTGCCAGCTCACCTAATTGGCTGTCCGGGGAGCTGTTTTTT

D gene: NA
clone size: NA
V gene: TRBV5-6
J gene: TRBJ2-7
CDR3 protein: CASSLFQASYEQYF
CDR3 DNA: TGTGCCAGCAGCTTGTTTCAGGCATCCTACGAGCAGTACTTC

D gene: NA
clone size: NA
V gene: TRBV18
J gene: TRBJ2-3
CDR3 protein: CASSQTGTPSTDTQYF
CDR3 DNA: TGTGCCAGCTCACAAACCGGGACACCTAGCACAGATACGCAGTATTTT

D gene: NA
clone size: NA
V gene: TRBV7-2
J gene: TRBJ2-1
CDR3 protein: CASSLEHGLYNEQFF
CDR3 DNA: TGTGCCAGCAGCTTAGAGCACGGACTCTACAATGAGCAGTTCTTC

D gene: TRBD1
clone size: NA
V gene: TRBV5-1
J gene: TRBJ1-2
CDR3 protein: CASYPFLGGDYGYTF
CDR3 DNA: TGCGCCAGCTACCCGTTCTTAGGGGGCGACTATGGCTACACCTTC

D gene: NA
clone size: NA
V gene: TRBV27
J gene: TRBJ2-1
CDR3 protein: CASISYGTLAQFF
CDR3 DNA: TGTGCCAGCATATCCTACGGGACCCTCGCGCAGTTCTTC

D gene: TRBD1
clone size: NA
V gene: TRBV7-7
J gene: TRBJ2-2
CDR3 protein: CASSLGQANTGELFF
CDR3 DNA: TGTGCCAGCAGCTTGGGACAGGCCAACACCGGGGAGCTGTTTTTT

D gene: NA
clone size: NA
V gene: TRBV7-2
J gene: TRBJ2-1
CDR3 protein: CASSLGARPHEQFF
CDR3 DNA: TGTGCCAGCAGCTTAGGAGCGAGGCCACATGAGCAGTTCTTC

D gene: TRBD1
clone size: NA
V gene: TRBV25-1
J gene: TRBJ1-1
CDR3 protein: CASSTYGGQGYTEAFF
CDR3 DNA: TGTGCCAGCAGTACCTACGGGGGACAGGGGTACACTGAAGCTTTCTTT

D gene: NA
clone size: NA
V gene: TRBV29-1
J gene: TRBJ1-1
CDR3 protein: CSVNNIRGGGEAFF
CDR3 DNA: TGCAGCGTTAACAACATCAGGGGCGGTGGTGAAGCTTTCTTT

D gene: NA
clone size: few
V gene: TRBV10-3
J gene: TRBJ2-3
CDR3 protein: CAISESDSLDTQYF
CDR3 DNA: TGTGCCATCAGTGAGTCCGACTCCCTGGATACGCAGTATTTT

D gene: NA
clone size: NA
V gene: TRBV2
J gene: TRBJ1-3
CDR3 protein: CASRPELGAGNTIYF
CDR3 DNA: TGTGCCAGCAGGCCTGAACTGGGTGCAGGAAACACCATATATTTT

D gene: NA
clone size: NA
V gene: TRBV5-6
J gene: TRBJ2-3
CDR3 protein: CASSRLEKAGTQYF
CDR3 DNA: TGTGCCAGCAGCCGGCTAGAGAAGGCTGGTACGCAGTATTTT

D gene: NA
clone size: NA
V gene: TRBV20-1
J gene: TRBJ1-2
CDR3 protein: CSARDPGYTF
CDR3 DNA: TGCAGTGCTAGAGATCCCGGCTACACCTTC

D gene: NA
clone size: NA
V gene: TRBV28
J gene: TRBJ1-1
CDR3 protein: CASRVNTEAFF
CDR3 DNA: TGTGCCAGCAGGGTGAACACTGAAGCTTTCTTT

D gene: NA
clone size: NA
V gene: TRBV25-1
J gene: TRBJ2-7
CDR3 protein: CASSGPNDEQYF
CDR3 DNA: TGTGCCAGCAGTGGACCAAACGACGAGCAGTACTTC

D gene: NA
clone size: few
V gene: TRBV27
J gene: TRBJ2-7
CDR3 protein: CASSLQVGSKEQYF
CDR3 DNA: TGTGCCAGCAGTTTGCAGGTGGGTTCTAAAGAGCAGTACTTC

D gene: TRBD2
clone size: few
V gene: TRBV5-1
J gene: TRBJ2-1
CDR3 protein: CASSPGLAGVNEQFF
CDR3 DNA: TGCGCCAGCAGCCCGGGACTAGCGGGAGTCAATGAGCAGTTCTTC

D gene: TRBD2
clone size: few
V gene: TRBV2
J gene: TRBJ2-7
CDR3 protein: CASRIAGREQYF
CDR3 DNA: TGTGCCAGCAGGATAGCGGGGCGCGAGCAGTACTTC

D gene: NA
clone size: NA
V gene: TRBV10-3
J gene: TRBJ1-2
CDR3 protein: CAIRPEGFHYGYTF
CDR3 DNA: TGTGCCATCAGGCCCGAGGGGTTTCACTATGGCTACACCTTC